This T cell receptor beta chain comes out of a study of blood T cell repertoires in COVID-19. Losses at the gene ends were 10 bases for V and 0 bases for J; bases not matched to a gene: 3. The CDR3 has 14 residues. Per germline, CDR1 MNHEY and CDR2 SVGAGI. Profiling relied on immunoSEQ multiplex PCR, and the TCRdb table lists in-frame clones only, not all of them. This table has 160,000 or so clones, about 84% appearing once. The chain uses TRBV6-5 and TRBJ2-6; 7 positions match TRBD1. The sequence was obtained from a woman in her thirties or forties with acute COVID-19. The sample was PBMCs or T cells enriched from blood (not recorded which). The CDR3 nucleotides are TGTGCCACGAGGGACAGCTCTGGGGCCAACGTCCTGACTTTC. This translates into CATRDSSGANVLTF.